This T cell receptor (beta chain) was recorded in a study of T cell clonality in common variable immunodeficiency. Whole-study results and caveats: Common variable immunodeficiency TCR beta sequences reportedly had fewer deletions and N-nucleotide insertions.

Concerning this clone: Its specificity is not known. The CDR3 extends 3 residues past the end of the read, so its final part is completed from the germline J gene.

CDR3 length: 18 residues. Germline values: CDR1 SGHRS, CDR2 YFSETQ. V lost 4 bases and J 0 bases, leaving 21 bases between the germline ends. Clones were sequenced by immunoSEQ multiplex PCR, and TCRdb holds only the in-frame ones, with some missing. Recorded here are 15,000 to 25,000 clones, none singletons. The chain uses TRBV5-1 and TRBJ2-3; weak D call: TRBD2 (5 bases). The source is a human donor with common variable immunodeficiency. The specimen was peripheral blood mononuclear cells. The CDR3 spells CASSPTSIASPSTDTQYF. Incomplete CDR3 DNA: TGCGCCAGCAGCCCAACTTCTATAGCGTCCCCTAGCACAGATACG.